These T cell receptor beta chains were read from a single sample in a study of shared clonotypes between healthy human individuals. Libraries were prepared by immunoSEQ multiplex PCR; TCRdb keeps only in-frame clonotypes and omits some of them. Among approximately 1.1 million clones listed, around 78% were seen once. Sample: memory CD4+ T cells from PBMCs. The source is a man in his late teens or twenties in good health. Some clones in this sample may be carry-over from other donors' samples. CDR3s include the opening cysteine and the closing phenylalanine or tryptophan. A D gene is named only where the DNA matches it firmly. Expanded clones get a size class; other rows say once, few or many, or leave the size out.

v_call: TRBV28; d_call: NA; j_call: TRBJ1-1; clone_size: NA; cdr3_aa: CASTKTGFREAFF; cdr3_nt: TGTGCCAGCACTAAAACGGGGTTTCGGGAAGCTTTCTTT
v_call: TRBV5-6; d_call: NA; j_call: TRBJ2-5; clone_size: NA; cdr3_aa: CASSAAGAEETQYF; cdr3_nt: TGTGCCAGCAGCGCTGCGGGGGCAGAAGAGACCCAGTACTTC
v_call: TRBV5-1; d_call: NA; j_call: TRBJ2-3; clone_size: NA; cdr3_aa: CASSLSLLRTDTQYF; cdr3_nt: TGCGCCAGCAGCTTATCCCTGTTGAGGACAGATACGCAGTATTTT
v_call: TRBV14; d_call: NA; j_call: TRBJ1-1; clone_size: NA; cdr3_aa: CASSQARDNTEAFF; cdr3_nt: TGTGCCAGCAGCCAAGCGCGGGACAACACTGAAGCTTTCTTT
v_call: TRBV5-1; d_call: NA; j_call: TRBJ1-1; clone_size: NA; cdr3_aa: CASSTQGTTEAFF; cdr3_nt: TGCGCCAGCAGTACTCAAGGAACCACTGAAGCTTTCTTT
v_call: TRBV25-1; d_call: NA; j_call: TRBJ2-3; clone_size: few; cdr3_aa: CASTQGRRGTDTQYF; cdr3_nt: TGTGCCAGCACCCAAGGGAGGAGGGGCACAGATACGCAGTATTTT
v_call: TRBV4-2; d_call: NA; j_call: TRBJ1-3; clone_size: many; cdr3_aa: CASSLPSNGNTIYF; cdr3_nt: TGTGCCAGCAGCCTTCCTTCCAATGGAAACACCATATATTTT
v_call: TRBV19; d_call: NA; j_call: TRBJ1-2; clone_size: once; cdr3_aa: CATSTGLIYGYTF; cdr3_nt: TGTGCCACCTCAACAGGGTTGATCTATGGCTACACCTTC
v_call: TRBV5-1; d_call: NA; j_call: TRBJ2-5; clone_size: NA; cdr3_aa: CASSLRGVQETQYF; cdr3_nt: TGCGCCAGCAGCTTAAGAGGGGTCCAAGAGACCCAGTACTTC
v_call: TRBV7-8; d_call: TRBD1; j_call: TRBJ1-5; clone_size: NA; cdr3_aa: CASSPDRVNSNQPQHF; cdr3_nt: TGTGCCAGCAGCCCGGACAGGGTGAATAGCAATCAGCCCCAGCATTTT
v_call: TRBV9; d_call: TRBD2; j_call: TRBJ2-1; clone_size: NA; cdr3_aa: CASSPTTSGSVNEQFF; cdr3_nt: TGTGCCAGCAGCCCAACGACTAGCGGGAGTGTGAATGAGCAGTTCTTC
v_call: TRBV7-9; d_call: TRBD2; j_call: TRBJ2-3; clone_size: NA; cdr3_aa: CASSTGTSGADTQYF; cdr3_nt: TGTGCCAGCAGCACCGGGACTAGCGGTGCAGATACGCAGTATTTT
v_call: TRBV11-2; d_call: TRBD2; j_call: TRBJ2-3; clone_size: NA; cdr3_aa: CASSPPGLAGGKGQAQYF; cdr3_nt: TGTGCCAGCAGCCCTCCGGGACTAGCGGGAGGGAAGGGGCAGGCGCAGTATTTT
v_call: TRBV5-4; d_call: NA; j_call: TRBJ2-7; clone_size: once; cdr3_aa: CASSLLGFNEQYF; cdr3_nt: TGTGCCAGCAGCTTGTTGGGGTTCAACGAGCAGTACTTC
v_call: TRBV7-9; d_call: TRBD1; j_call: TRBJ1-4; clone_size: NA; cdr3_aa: CASSSSTGGVEKLFF; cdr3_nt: TGTGCCAGCAGCTCGTCGACAGGGGGTGTTGAAAAACTGTTTTTT
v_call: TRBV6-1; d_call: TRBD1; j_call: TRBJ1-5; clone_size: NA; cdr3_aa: CASRGTANSNQPQHF; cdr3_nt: TGTGCCAGCAGAGGGACAGCAAATAGCAATCAGCCCCAGCATTTT
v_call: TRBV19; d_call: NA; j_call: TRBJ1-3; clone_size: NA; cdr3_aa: CASSTGSFSGNTIYF; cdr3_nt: TGTGCCAGTAGTACCGGATCCTTCTCGGGAAACACCATATATTTT
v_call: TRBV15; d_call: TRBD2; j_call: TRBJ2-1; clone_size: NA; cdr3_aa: CATSSGLAGEQQFF; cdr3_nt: TGTGCCACCAGCAGTGGACTAGCGGGAGAGCAGCAGTTCTTC
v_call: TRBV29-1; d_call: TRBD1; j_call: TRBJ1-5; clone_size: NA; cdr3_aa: CSVCTGVSNQPQHF; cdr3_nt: TGCAGCGTTTGCACAGGGGTTAGCAATCAGCCCCAGCATTTT
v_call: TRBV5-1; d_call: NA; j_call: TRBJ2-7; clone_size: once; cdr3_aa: CASSLDPSSYEQYF; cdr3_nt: TGCGCCAGCAGCTTGGATCCTAGCTCCTACGAGCAGTACTTC
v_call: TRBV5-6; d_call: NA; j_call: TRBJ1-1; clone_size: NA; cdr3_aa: CASSLAPRDTEAFF; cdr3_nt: TGTGCCAGCAGCTTGGCCCCTCGGGACACTGAAGCTTTCTTT
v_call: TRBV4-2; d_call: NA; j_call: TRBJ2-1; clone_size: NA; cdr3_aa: CASSQLGVSVQFDEQFF; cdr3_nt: TGTGCCAGCAGCCAATTAGGGGTTAGCGTCCAGTTCGATGAGCAGTTCTTC
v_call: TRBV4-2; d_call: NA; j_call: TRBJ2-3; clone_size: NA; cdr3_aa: CASSLGTNTDTQYF; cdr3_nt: TGTGCCAGCAGCCTCGGAACCAATACAGATACGCAGTATTTT
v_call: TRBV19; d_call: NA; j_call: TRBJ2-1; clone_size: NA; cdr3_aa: CASNLIGSYNEQFF; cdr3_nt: TGTGCCAGTAACCTCATTGGTTCCTACAATGAGCAGTTCTTC
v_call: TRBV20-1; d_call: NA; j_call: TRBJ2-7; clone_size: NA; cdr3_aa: CSAFRDSQYF; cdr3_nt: TGCAGTGCTTTCCGGGACTCCCAGTACTTC
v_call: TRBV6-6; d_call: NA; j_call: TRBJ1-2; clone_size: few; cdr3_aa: CASSRGPSFGYTF; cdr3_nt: TGTGCCAGCAGTAGGGGTCCATCCTTTGGCTACACCTTC
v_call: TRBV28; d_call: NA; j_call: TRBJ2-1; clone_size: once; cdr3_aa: CASSLVTREQFF; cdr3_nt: TGTGCCAGCAGTTTAGTGACGCGGGAGCAGTTCTTC
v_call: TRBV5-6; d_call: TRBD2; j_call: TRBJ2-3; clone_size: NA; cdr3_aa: CASSLAGEDTQYF; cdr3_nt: TGTGCCAGCAGCTTAGCGGGAGAAGATACGCAGTATTTT
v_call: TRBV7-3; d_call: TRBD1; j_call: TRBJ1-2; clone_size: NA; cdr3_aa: CASSLEVDRGNYGYTF; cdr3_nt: TGTGCCAGCAGCTTAGAAGTGGACAGGGGTAACTATGGCTACACCTTC
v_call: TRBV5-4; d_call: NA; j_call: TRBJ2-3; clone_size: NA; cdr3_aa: CASSRTGTSTDTQYF; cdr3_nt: TGTGCCAGCAGCCGGACCGGGACTAGCACAGATACGCAGTATTTT
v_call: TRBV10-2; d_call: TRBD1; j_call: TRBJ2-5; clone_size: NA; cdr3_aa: CASTQQRGRGETQYF; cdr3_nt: TGCGCCAGCACCCAGCAGAGGGGGCGCGGGGAGACCCAGTACTTC
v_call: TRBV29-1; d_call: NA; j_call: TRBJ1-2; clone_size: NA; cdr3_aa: CSTLTGNYGYTF; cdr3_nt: TGCAGCACTTTGACTGGGAACTATGGCTACACCTTC
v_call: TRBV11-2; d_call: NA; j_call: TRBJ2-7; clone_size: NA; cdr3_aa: CASSLDIARGEQYF; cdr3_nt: TGTGCCAGCAGCTTAGATATCGCCCGGGGCGAGCAGTACTTC
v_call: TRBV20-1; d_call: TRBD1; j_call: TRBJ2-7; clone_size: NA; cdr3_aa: CRVDRDVEQYF; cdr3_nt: TGCAGAGTGGACAGGGATGTCGAGCAGTACTTC
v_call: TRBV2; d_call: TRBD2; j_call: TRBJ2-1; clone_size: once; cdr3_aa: CANSLAGGYNEQFF; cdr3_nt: TGTGCCAATTCCCTAGCGGGAGGGTACAATGAGCAGTTCTTC
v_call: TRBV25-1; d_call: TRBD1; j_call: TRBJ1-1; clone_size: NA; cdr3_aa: CASSARTGTGGFRAFF; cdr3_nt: TGTGCCAGCAGTGCTCGAACCGGGACAGGGGGCTTTAGAGCTTTCTTT
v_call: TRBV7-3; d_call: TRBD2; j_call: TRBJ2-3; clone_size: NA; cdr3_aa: CASSPAGHTDTQYF; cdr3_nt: TGTGCCAGCAGCCCAGCGGGGCACACAGATACGCAGTATTTT
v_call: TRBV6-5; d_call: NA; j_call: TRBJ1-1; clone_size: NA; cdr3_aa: CASSRKGVTEAFF; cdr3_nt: TGTGCCAGCAGCCGCAAAGGGGTAACTGAAGCTTTCTTT
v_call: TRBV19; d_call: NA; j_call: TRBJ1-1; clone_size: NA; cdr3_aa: CASSKQHTEAFF; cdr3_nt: TGTGCCAGTAGTAAACAGCACACTGAAGCTTTCTTT
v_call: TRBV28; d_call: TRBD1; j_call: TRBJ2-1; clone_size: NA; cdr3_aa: CASFSTLDRAYNEQFF; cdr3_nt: TGTGCCAGCTTCAGCACCCTGGACAGGGCCTACAATGAGCAGTTCTTC
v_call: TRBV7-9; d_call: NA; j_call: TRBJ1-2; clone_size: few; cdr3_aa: CASSPTGIGYTF; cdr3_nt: TGTGCCAGCAGCCCGACGGGAATCGGCTACACCTTC
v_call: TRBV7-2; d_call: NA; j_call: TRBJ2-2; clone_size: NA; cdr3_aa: CASSLAYDTGELFF; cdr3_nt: TGTGCCAGCAGCTTAGCCTATGACACCGGGGAGCTGTTTTTT
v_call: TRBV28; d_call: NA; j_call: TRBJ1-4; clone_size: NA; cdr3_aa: CASKNEKLFF; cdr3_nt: TGTGCCAGTAAAAATGAAAAACTGTTTTTT